These 21 T cell receptor beta chains share one sample of origin, sequenced in a study of T cell responses to AZD1222 COVID-19 vaccine. Here immunoSEQ multiplex PCR was the method, and the copy in TCRdb shows in-frame clones only, minus some. The sample contains around 91,000 clones, 70% to 90% of which appear only once. This specimen consisted of peripheral blood, obtained on day 0 of AZD1222 vaccination. These TCRs come from an adult in good health.

Regarding this clone: The junction shows a germline mismatch at one end, possibly a read error. The chain uses TRBV7-9 and TRBJ1-2; D is perhaps TRBD1 (5 bases). Germline V gene lookup returns CDR1 SEHNR and CDR2 FQNEAQ (reference sequence). The CDR3 runs 11 residues. The DNA for the CDR3 is TGTGCCAGCAGCTCCATGTCGGGGGAGGCCTTC. It translates to CASSSMSGEAF.

V usage is TRBV9 and J usage is TRBJ2-5; weak D call: TRBD2 (6 bases). The V gene lost 1 base and the J gene lost 4 bases, with 17 bases spanning the gap. From germline, CDR1 is SGDLS and CDR2 YYNGEE. This CDR3 has 16 amino acids. The CDR3 DNA follows: TGTGCCAGCAGCGTATCCCTCGAACTAGCTCGAGAGACCCAGTACTTC. Translating gives CASSVSLELARETQYF.

The chain combines TRBV7-3 with TRBJ1-6, with D hard to call. Deletions cut 0 bases from V and 13 bases from J, with 10 bases between. CDR1 is SGHTA, CDR2 FQGTGA, per germline. The CDR3 runs to 13 residues. In DNA form, the CDR3 reads TGTGCCAGCAGCTTAACGAGCAACACCCCCCTCCACTTT. Translating it yields CASSLTSNTPLHF.

This clone has just one count. V is TRBV25-1 and J is TRBJ2-1; 7 positions match TRBD1. V gave up 2 bases and J gave up 7 bases; unmatched junction bases: 11. There are 16 residues in the CDR3. Germline V gene sequence: CDR1 MGHDK, CDR2 SYGVNS. CDR3 DNA sequence: TGTGCCAGCAGTGAACGTGACAGGGAAGAAAGGAATGAGCAGTTCTTC. Its translation is CASSERDREERNEQFF.

V is TRBV12-3 or TRBV12-4 and J is TRBJ2-3; unclear D gene. There are 11 residues in the CDR3. V lost 1 base to trimming and J lost 5 bases, with 1 base between them. The CDR3 region is CASSLGDTQYF. CDR3 DNA sequence: TGTGCCAGCAGTTTAGGAGATACGCAGTATTTT.

V usage is TRBV19 and J usage is TRBJ2-5; 10 positions match TRBD1. This CDR3 is built from 15 residues. The V and J ends lost 5 bases and 1 base, in that order; junction bases with no gene match: 4. CDR1 is LNHDA, CDR2 SQIVND, per germline (reference sequence). The CDR3 bases are TGTGCCAGTAGTCCGGGACAGGGGTTCCAAGAGACCCAGTACTTC. Translating it yields CASSPGQGFQETQYF.

This chain joins TRBV5-6 and TRBJ2-2; a weak D match, TRBD1 (5 bases). This CDR3 is 13 amino acids long. CDR1 is SGHDT and CDR2 is YYEEEE in the germline V gene. Trimming removed 5 bases at V and 4 bases at J, with 9 bases between. CDR3 DNA sequence: TGTGCCAGCAGTGGACAACCCACCGGGGAGCTGTTTTTT. Amino acids: CASSGQPTGELFF. Combining the CDR3 with reference TRBV5-6 and TRBJ2-2 gives the whole variable domain DAGVTQSPTHLIKTRGQQVTLRCSPKSGHDTVSWYQQALGQGPQFIFQYYEEEERQRGNFPDRFSGHQFPNYSSELNVNALLLGDSALYLCASSGQPTGELFFGEGSRLTVL.

The chain recombines TRBV7-9 with TRBJ1-4; no firm D call. V shed 1 base and J shed 8 bases, with 8 bases lying between them. The CDR3 extends over 13 amino acids. CDR1 and CDR2 (germline): SEHNR, FQNEAQ (reference sequence). The chain's CDR3 is CASSLDPLEKLFF. The CDR3 nucleotides are TGTGCCAGCAGCTTAGACCCGCTGGAAAAACTGTTTTTT.

The chain couples TRBV5-4 to TRBJ2-5; no clear D. The length of the CDR3 is 15 residues. V lost 1 base to trimming and J lost 5 bases, with 15 bases between them. Germline CDR1 SGHNT, CDR2 YYREEE (reference sequence). The chain's CDR3 is CASSLNHPGSETQYF. In DNA, the CDR3 is TGTGCCAGCAGCTTGAATCACCCCGGATCGGAGACCCAGTACTTC.

This clone turned up a few times. The rearrangement links TRBV19 to TRBJ1-2, with D uncertain. The CDR3 has 12 residues. Between the trimmed V and J ends, which lost 4 bases and 4 bases, there was a span of 7 bases. In germline, CDR1 is LNHDA, CDR2 SQIVND (reference sequence). The CDR3, as DNA: TGTGCCAGTAGTAGGGGATCCTATGGCTACACCTTC. It specifies CASSRGSYGYTF.

This clone has a single count. The gene calls are TRBV18 and TRBJ1-2; no clear D gene. The CDR3 loop spans 15 amino acids. V was cut by 2 bases and J by 6 bases, with 16 bases left in between. Germline V gene sequence: CDR1 KGHSH, CDR2 LQKENI. CDR3 in amino acids: CASSPLGGKGNGYTF. CDR3 coding DNA: TGTGCCAGCTCACCATTAGGAGGGAAGGGAAATGGCTACACCTTC.

There are a few counts of this clone. V is TRBV11-3 and J is TRBJ2-7, with TRBD1 matching over 9 bases. The CDR3 contains 15 residues. Germline values: CDR1 SGHNT, CDR2 YENEEA. With V trimmed by 4 bases and J by 2 bases, 6 bases remained unmatched. CDR3 region: CASSSSGTGPYEQYF. The CDR3 coding sequence is TGTGCCAGCAGCTCCTCCGGGACAGGGCCCTACGAGCAGTACTTC.

The CDR3 is CASSSGSPATNEKLFF. The CDR3 nucleotides are TGCGCCAGCAGCTCCGGCAGTCCTGCAACTAATGAAAAACTGTTTTTT. This chain joins TRBV5-1 and TRBJ1-4, with D unclear. Germline V CDR1 and CDR2: SGHRS, YFSETQ. The CDR3 has 16 residues. V lost 3 bases, J lost 0 bases, and 12 bases lay in between.

The CDR3 reads CASSSYGPGEKLFF. CDR3 DNA sequence: TGTGCCAGCAGTTCCTACGGACCTGGAGAAAAACTGTTTTTT. The chain joins TRBV28 to TRBJ1-4; no reliable D call. The ends were cut back, 4 bases at V and 8 bases at J, with 14 bases in the middle. CDR1 and CDR2 from the germline V gene are MDHEN and SYDVKM. This CDR3 is 14 amino acids long.

The V gene is TRBV11-2, the J gene TRBJ1-1, with TRBD1 as a possible D gene (5 bases). CDR1 is SGHAT, CDR2 FQNNGV, per germline. This CDR3 comprises 15 residues. V gave up 1 base and J gave up 2 bases, with 11 bases separating them. CDR3 bases: TGTGCCAGCAGCTTAGTCGGGGGAGGTAACACTGAAGCTTTCTTT. This codes for CASSLVGGGNTEAFF.

V is TRBV18 and J is TRBJ1-5; 8 nucleotides match TRBD1. J gave up 7 bases and V 2 bases, and 10 bases lay outside the gene matches. From germline, CDR1 is KGHSH and CDR2 LQKENI. The CDR3 totals 16 residues. DNA for the CDR3: TGTGCCAGCTCACCAGGGTCAGGGGGCGCCGGACAGCCCCAGCATTTT. It is translated as CASSPGSGGAGQPQHF.

The chain links TRBV7-2 to TRBJ2-3; 7 bases align to TRBD1. Trimming removed 6 bases from V and 5 bases from J; junction bases left unmatched: 8. Germline-derived CDR1 and CDR2 are SGHTA and FQGNSA. The CDR3 loop spans 14 amino acids. The CDR3 region has the DNA TGTGCCAGCAGTTCGGCGAGGGGGCAAGATACGCAGTATTTT. Translation: CASSSARGQDTQYF. Filled out from reference TRBV7-2 and TRBJ2-3, the complete variable domain reads GAGVSQSPSNKVTEKGKDVELRCDPISGHTALYWYRQSLGQGLEFLIYFQGNSAPDKSGLPSDRFSAERTGGSVSTLTIQRTQQEDSAVYLCASSSARGQDTQYFGPGTRLTVL.

The V gene is TRBV6-5, the J gene TRBJ1-5; 10 nucleotides agree with TRBD1. The CDR3 spans 15 residues. V dropped 2 bases and J dropped 7; count of bases not matched to a gene: 5. From germline, CDR1 is MNHEY and CDR2 SVGAGI. This CDR3 is CASSYRQGAGQPQHF. The DNA of the CDR3 is TGTGCCAGCAGTTACCGACAGGGGGCAGGACAGCCCCAGCATTTT.

The rearrangement links TRBV7-6 to TRBJ2-3; 12 bases are a match to TRBD2. The CDR3 runs 19 residues. V gave up 0 bases and J gave up 2 bases; unmatched junction bases: 9. Germline V gene data show CDR1 as SGHVS and CDR2 as FNYEAQ. For the CDR3, the DNA is TGTGCCAGCAGCTTAGCGCAGGTGACTAGCGGGGGATACACAGATACGCAGTATTTT. Translating it yields CASSLAQVTSGGYTDTQYF.

The J gene is TRBJ1-5, the V gene TRBV4-1; 9 nucleotides match TRBD1. CDR1 and CDR2 (germline): MGHRA, YSYEKL. The CDR3 loop spans 17 amino acids. The V gene end was trimmed by 4 bases and the J gene end by 6 bases; junction bases not matched to a gene: 13. The chain's CDR3 is CASSRVETGGVSQPQHF. The CDR3 coding sequence is TGCGCCAGCAGCCGGGTGGAGACAGGGGGAGTAAGTCAGCCCCAGCATTTT.

The genes are TRBV14 and TRBJ1-2; D remains unclear. This CDR3 has 13 amino acids. V was cut by 1 base and J by 5 bases, with 8 bases left in between. CDR1 is SGHDN and CDR2 is FVKESK in the germline V gene. The CDR3 is CASSQVGSYGYTF. DNA for the CDR3: TGTGCCAGCAGCCAAGTAGGGTCGTATGGCTACACCTTC.